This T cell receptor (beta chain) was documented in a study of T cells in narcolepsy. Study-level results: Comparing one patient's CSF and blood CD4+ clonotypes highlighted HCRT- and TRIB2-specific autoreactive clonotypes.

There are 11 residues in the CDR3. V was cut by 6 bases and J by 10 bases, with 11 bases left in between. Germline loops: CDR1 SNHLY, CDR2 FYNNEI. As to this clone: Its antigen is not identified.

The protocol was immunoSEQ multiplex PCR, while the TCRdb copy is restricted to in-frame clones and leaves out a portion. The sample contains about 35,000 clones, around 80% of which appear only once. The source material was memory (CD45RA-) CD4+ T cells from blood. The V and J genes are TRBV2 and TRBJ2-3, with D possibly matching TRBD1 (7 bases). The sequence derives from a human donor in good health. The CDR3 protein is CASRGGTAQYF. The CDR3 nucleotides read TGTGCCAGCAGGGGCGGGACAGCGCAGTATTTT.